The table lists the clone carrying this TCR beta chain with a few counts. The antigen remains unidentified. The PCR was carried out with 60 Vbeta primers and 13 Jbeta primers. Generated by immunoSEQ multiplex PCR, the TCRdb table keeps only in-frame clones and is missing some. The sample shows about 190,000 clones, 75% to 80% of them seen only once. Donors were nominally healthy when sampled, though unrecorded immune exposures were likely. This entry comes from a study of cytomegalovirus exposure and HLA in healthy donors. The study's findings and limits: Cytomegalovirus association was listed for 164 TCR beta chains. The authors reported that TCR beta sequences could predict HLA-A and HLA-B alleles. These predictions were accurate for most subjects in the first cohort. Associated with HLA alleles at 0.05 false discovery rate in a later analysis were 16,951 TCR beta sequences.

CDR3 length: 13 amino acids. Germline V CDR1 and CDR2: SNHLY, FYNNEI. V gave up 6 bases and J gave up 7 bases, with 13 bases separating them. Sequenced sample: PBMCs. The receptor's source is a woman aged 25 to 45 in good health and CMV-seropositive. This chain connects TRBV2 to TRBJ1-5; D call uncertain. CDR3: CASRETVAQPQHF. The CDR3 DNA reads TGTGCCAGCAGGGAAACAGTTGCACAGCCCCAGCATTTT.